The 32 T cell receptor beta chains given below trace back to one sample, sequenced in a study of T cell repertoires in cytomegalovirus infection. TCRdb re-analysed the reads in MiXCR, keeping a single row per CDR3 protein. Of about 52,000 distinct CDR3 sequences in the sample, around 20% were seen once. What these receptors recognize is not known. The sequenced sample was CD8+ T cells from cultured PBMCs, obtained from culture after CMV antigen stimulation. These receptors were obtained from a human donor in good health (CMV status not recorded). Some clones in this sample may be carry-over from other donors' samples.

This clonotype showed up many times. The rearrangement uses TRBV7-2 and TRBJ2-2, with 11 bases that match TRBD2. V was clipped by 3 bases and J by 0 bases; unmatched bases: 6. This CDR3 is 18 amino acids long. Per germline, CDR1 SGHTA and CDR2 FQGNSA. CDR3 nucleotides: TGTGCCAGCAGCTTGCTGCTAGCGGGGGGACCGAACACCGGGGAGCTGTTTTTT. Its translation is CASSLLLAGGPNTGELFF.

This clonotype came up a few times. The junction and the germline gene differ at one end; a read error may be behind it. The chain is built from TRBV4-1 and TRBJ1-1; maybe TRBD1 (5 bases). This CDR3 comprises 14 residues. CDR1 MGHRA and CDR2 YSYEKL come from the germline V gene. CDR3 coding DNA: TGCGCCAGCAGCTGGACATGGGCGAACACTGAATCTTTCTTT. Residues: CASSWTWANTESFF.

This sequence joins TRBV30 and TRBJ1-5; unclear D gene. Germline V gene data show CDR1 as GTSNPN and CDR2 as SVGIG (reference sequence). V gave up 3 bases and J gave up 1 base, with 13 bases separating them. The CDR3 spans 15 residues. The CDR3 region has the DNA TGTGCCTGGAGCTCTAAGGCCCTAAGCAATCAGCCCCAGCATTTT. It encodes CAWSSKALSNQPQHF.

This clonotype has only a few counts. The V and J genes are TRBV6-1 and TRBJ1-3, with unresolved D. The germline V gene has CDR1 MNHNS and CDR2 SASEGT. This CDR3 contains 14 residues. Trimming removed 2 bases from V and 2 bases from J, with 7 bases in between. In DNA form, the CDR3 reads TGTGCCAGCAGTGAAATATTGGCTGGAAACACCATATATTTT. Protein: CASSEILAGNTIYF.

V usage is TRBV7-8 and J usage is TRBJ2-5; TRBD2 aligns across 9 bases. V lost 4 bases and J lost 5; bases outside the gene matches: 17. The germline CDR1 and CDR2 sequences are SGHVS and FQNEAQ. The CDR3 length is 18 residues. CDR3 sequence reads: CASSYGTSLRGTAETQYF. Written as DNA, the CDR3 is TGTGCCAGCAGCTACGGGACTAGCCTCCGAGGGACAGCGGAGACCCAGTACTTC.

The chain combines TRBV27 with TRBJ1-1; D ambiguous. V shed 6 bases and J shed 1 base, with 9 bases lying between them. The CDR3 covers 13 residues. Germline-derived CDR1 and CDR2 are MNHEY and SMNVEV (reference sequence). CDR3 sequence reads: CASRRSENTEAFF. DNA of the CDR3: TGTGCCAGCAGGAGGTCAGAGAACACTGAAGCTTTCTTT.

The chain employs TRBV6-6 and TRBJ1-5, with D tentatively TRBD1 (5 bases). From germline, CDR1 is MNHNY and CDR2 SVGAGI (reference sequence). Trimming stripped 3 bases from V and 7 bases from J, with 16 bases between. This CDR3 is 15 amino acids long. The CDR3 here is CASSYPGLSSQPQHF. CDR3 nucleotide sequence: TGTGCCAGCAGTTATCCGGGGCTTTCAAGCCAGCCCCAGCATTTT.

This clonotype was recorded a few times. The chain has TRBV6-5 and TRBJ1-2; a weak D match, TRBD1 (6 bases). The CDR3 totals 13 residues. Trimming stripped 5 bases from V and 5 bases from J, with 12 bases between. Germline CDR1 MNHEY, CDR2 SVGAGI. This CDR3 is CASSNLQGYGYTF. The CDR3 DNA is TGTGCCAGCAGTAACCTACAGGGTTATGGCTACACCTTC.

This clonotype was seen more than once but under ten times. For the CDR3, the DNA is TGTGCCAGCACCAGCGGGGGGGCAGATACGCAGTATTTT. Translation: CASTSGGADTQYF. The chain combines TRBV27 with TRBJ2-3; TRBD2 aligns across 10 bases. V shed 7 bases and J 4 bases; nucleotides not matched to a gene: 2. The CDR3 spans 13 residues. Germline CDR1 reads MNHEY; CDR2 reads SMNVEV (reference sequence).

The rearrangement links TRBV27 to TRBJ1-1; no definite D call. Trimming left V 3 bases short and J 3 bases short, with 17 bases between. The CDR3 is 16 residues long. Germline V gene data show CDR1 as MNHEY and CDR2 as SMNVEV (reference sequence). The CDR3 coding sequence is TGTGCCAGCAGTTTGGGCAGATTCGTCCAGGACACTGAAGCTTTCTTT. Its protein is CASSLGRFVQDTEAFF.

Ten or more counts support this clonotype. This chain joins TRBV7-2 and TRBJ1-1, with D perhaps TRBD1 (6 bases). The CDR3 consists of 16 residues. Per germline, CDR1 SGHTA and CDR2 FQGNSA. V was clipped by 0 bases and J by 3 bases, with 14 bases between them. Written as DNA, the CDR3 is TGTGCCAGCAGCTTAGCATTTACAGGGAGCGACACTGAAGCTTTCTTT. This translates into CASSLAFTGSDTEAFF.

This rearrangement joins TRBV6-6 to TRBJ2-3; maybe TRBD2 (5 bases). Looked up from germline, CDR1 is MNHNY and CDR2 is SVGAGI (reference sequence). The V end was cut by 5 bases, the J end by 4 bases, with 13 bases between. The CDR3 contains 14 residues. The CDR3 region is CASSAGDGADTQYF. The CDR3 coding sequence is TGTGCCAGCAGTGCCGGGGATGGTGCAGATACGCAGTATTTT.

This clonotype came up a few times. The DNA for the CDR3 is TGTGCCAGCAGCTTATGGGCGGGTCCGAGGGAGACCCAGTACTTC. Protein sequence: CASSLWAGPRETQYF. The V call is TRBV7-9, the J call TRBJ2-5; possibly TRBD2 for D (5 bases). The CDR3 loop spans 15 amino acids. Looked up from germline, CDR1 is SEHNR and CDR2 is FQNEAQ (reference sequence). The V end lost 2 bases, the J end lost 5 bases, and 15 bases lay between the germline ends.

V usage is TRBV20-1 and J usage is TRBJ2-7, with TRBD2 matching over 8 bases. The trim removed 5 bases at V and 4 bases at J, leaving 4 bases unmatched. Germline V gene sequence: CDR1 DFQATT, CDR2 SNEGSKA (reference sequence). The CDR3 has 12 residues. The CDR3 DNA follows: TGCAGTGCTCGGCGGGGGGTATACGAGCAGTACTTC. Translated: CSARRGVYEQYF.

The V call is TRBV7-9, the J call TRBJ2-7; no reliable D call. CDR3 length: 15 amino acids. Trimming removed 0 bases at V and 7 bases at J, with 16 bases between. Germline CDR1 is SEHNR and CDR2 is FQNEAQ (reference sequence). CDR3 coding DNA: TGTGCCAGCAGCTTAGCGGGGTCGACGGCGATTGAGCAGTACTTC. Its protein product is CASSLAGSTAIEQYF.

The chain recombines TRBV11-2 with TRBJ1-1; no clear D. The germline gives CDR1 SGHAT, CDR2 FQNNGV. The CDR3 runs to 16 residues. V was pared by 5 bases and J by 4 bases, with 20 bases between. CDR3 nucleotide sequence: TGTGCCAGCAGCCCTAGACTCGTCAGTAAAAGCACTGAAGCTTTCTTT. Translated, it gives CASSPRLVSKSTEAFF.

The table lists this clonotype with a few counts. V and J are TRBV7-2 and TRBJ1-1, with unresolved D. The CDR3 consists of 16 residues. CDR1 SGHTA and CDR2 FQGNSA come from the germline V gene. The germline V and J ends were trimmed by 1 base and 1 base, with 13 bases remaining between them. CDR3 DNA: TGTGCCAGCAGCTTAGAACTCCCCACTCCGAACACTGAAGCTTTCTTT. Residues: CASSLELPTPNTEAFF.

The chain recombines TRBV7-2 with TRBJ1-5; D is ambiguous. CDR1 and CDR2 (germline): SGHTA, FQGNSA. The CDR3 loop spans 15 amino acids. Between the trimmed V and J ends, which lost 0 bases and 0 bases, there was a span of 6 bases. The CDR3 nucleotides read TGTGCCAGCAGCTTAGCACAGAATAGCAATCAGCCCCAGCATTTT. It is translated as CASSLAQNSNQPQHF.

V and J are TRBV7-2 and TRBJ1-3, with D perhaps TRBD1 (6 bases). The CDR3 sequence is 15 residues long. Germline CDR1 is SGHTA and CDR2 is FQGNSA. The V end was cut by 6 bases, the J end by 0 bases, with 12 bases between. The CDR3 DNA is TGTGCCAGCAGACCAATAGGGGGCTCTGGAAACACCATATATTTT. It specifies CASRPIGGSGNTIYF. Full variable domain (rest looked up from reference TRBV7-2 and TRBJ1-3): GAGVSQSPSNKVTEKGKDVELRCDPISGHTALYWYRQSLGQGLEFLIYFQGNSAPDKSGLPSDRFSAERTGGSVSTLTIQRTQQEDSAVYLCASRPIGGSGNTIYFGEGSWLTVV.

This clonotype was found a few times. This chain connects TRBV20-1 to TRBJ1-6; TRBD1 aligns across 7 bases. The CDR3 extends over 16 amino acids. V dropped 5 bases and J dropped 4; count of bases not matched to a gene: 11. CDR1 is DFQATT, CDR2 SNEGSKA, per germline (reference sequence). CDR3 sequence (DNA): TGCAGTGCTTCCCGGGACAGTGGAGGTTATAATTCACCCCTCCACTTT. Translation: CSASRDSGGYNSPLHF.

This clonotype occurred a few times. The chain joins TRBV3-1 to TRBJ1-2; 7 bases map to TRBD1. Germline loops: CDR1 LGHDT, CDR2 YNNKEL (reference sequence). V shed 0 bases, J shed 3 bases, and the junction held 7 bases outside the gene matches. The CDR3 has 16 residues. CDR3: CASSQDRKGGDYGYTF. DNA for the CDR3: TGTGCCAGCAGCCAAGATCGAAAAGGGGGCGACTATGGCTACACCTTC. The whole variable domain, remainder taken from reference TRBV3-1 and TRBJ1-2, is DTAVSQTPKYLVTQMGNDKSIKCEQNLGHDTMYWYKQDSKKFLKIMFSYNNKELIINETVPNRFSPKSPDKAHLNLHINSLELGDSAVYFCASSQDRKGGDYGYTFGSGTRLTVV.

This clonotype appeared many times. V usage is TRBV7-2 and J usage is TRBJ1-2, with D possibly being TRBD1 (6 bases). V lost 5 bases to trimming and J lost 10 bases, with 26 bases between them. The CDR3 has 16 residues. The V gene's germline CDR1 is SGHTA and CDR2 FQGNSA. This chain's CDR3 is CASSPLLGQPPRVYTF. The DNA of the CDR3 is TGTGCCAGCAGCCCACTCCTCGGACAGCCACCAAGGGTCTACACCTTC.

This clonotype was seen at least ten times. CDR3 in amino acids: CASSPRTGRQPQHF. CDR3 bases: TGTGCCAGCAGTCCCCGGACAGGGCGACAGCCCCAGCATTTT. The rearrangement uses TRBV12-3 or TRBV12-4 and TRBJ1-5, with 8 bases aligning to TRBD1. Trimming at V came to 5 bases and at J to 7 bases, leaving 7 bases not matched to a gene. This CDR3 contains 14 residues.

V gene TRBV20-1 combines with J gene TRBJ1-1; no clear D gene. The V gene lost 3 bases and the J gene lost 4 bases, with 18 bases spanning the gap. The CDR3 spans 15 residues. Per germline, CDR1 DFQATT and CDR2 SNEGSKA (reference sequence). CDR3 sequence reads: CSASVIVLGSTEAFF. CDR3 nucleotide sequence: TGCAGTGCTAGTGTCATCGTCCTGGGGAGCACTGAAGCTTTCTTT.

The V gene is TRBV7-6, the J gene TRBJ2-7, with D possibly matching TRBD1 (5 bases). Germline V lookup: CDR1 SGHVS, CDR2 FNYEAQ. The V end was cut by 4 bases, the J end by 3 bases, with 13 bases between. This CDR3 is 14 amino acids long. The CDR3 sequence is CASSSRVLVYEQYF. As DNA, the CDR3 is TGTGCCAGCAGCTCCAGGGTTTTGGTCTACGAGCAGTACTTC. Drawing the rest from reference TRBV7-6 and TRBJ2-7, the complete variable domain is GAGVSQSPRYKVTKRGQDVALRCDPISGHVSLYWYRQALGQGPEFLTYFNYEAQQDKSGLPNDRFSAERPEGSISTLTIQRTEQRDSAMYRCASSSRVLVYEQYFGPGTRLTVT.

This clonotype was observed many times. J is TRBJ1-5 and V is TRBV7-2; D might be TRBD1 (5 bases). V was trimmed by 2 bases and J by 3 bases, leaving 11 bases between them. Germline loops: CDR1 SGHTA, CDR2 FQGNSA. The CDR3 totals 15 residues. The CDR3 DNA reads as TGTGCCAGCAGCTTAAATTGGGGCGTCAATCAGCCCCAGCATTTT. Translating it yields CASSLNWGVNQPQHF.

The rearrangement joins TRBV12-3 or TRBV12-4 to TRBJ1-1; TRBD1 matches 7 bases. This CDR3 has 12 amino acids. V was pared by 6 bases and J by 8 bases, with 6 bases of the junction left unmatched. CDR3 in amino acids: CASSGDSPEAFF. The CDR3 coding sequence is TGTGCCAGCAGCGGGGACAGCCCCGAAGCTTTCTTT.

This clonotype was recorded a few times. In DNA form, the CDR3 reads TGTGCCAGCAGCCCCGAGGGGGGTCTGGGTCTGAACACTGAAGCTTTCTTT. As protein: CASSPEGGLGLNTEAFF. This chain joins TRBV7-8 and TRBJ1-1; TRBD1 might be the D (6 bases). The CDR3 runs to 17 residues. Germline V gene sequence: CDR1 SGHVS, CDR2 FQNEAQ. V lost 5 bases, J lost 0 bases, and 19 bases lay in between. Using reference TRBV7-8 and TRBJ1-1 for the parts outside the CDR3, the full variable domain is GAGVSQSPRYKVAKRGQDVALRCDPISGHVSLFWYQQALGQGPEFLTYFQNEAQLDKSGLPSDRFFAERPEGSVSTLKIQRTQQEDSAVYLCASSPEGGLGLNTEAFFGQGTRLTVV.

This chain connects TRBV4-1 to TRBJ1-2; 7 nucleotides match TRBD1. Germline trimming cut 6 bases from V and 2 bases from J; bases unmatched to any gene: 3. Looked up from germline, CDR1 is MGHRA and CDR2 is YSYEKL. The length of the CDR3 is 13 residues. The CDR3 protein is CASRPGQNYGYTF. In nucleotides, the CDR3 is TGCGCCAGCAGGCCGGGACAGAACTATGGCTACACCTTC.

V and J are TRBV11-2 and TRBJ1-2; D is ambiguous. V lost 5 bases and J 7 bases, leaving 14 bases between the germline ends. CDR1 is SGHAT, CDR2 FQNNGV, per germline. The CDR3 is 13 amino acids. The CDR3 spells CASSHLTSFGYTF. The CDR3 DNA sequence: TGTGCCAGCAGCCACTTAACCAGTTTTGGCTACACCTTC.

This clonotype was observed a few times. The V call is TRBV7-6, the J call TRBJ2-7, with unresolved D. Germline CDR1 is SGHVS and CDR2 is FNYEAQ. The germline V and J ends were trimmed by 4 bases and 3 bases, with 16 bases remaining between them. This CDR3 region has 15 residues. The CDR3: CASSSAGGPYYEQYF. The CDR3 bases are TGTGCCAGCAGCTCCGCAGGCGGTCCATACTACGAGCAGTACTTC.

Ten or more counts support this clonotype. The CDR3, as DNA: TGTGCCAGCAGCTACGGACAGAACACTGAAGCTTTCTTT. Protein product: CASSYGQNTEAFF. J is TRBJ1-1 and V is TRBV7-3; perhaps TRBD1 as D (5 bases). With 4 bases removed from V and 1 base from J, the gap between germline ends came to 7 bases. CDR3 size: 13 residues. Germline V CDR1 and CDR2: SGHTA, FQGTGA.